These T cell receptor beta chains were read from a single sample in a study of response to subunit inactivated influenza vaccine. MiXCR, run by TCRdb on the RT-PCR reads, gives a single entry per CDR3 protein. This table has more than 550,000 distinct CDR3 sequences, about 11% appearing once. The sequencing here drew on PBMCs from blood, taken on the day of vaccination. The receptors here all came from a man aged 45-65 years who received an inactivated influenza vaccine. The CDR3 runs from the conserved cysteine through the conserved F or W. A D gene is named only where the DNA matches it firmly. Size is stated for part of the rows, as once, few or many counts, or as a class when the clone is expanded.

d_call j_call v_call clone_size cdr3_aa cdr3_nt
TRBD2 TRBJ2-5 TRBV27 . CASSLGTSGRQTQYF TGTGCCAGCAGTTTGGGGACTAGCGGGAGACAGACCCAGTACTTC
. TRBJ1-2 TRBV2 . CASSEGGAYGYTF TGTGCCAGCAGTGAAGGGGGGGCCTATGGCTACACCTTC
. TRBJ2-5 TRBV2 few CASSPGPARETQYF TGTGCCAGCAGCCCCGGCCCCGCTAGGGAGACCCAGTACTTC
. TRBJ1-5 TRBV4-3 . CASSPSPEEAQHF TGCGCCAGCAGCCCTTCCCCAGAAGAAGCCCAGCATTTT
. TRBJ1-1 TRBV4-2 few CASSQVPGYGEAFF TGTGCCAGCAGCCAAGTTCCGGGTTACGGTGAAGCTTTCTTT
. TRBJ2-1 TRBV5-1 many CASTQTGASNEQFF TGCGCCAGCACTCAGACAGGAGCAAGCAATGAGCAGTTCTTC
TRBD1 TRBJ2-7 TRBV6-5 once CASSYHSGQTKNEQYF TGTGCCAGCAGTTACCATTCGGGACAGACAAAGAACGAGCAGTACTTC
. TRBJ2-7 TRBV12-3/TRBV12-4 few CASSRNTLGYEQYF TGTGCCAGCAGCCGAAACACTCTGGGCTACGAGCAGTACTTC
TRBD2 TRBJ2-1 TRBV12-3/TRBV12-4 . CASSGLADHNEQFF TGTGCCAGCAGCGGACTAGCGGACCACAATGAGCAGTTCTTC
. TRBJ2-3 TRBV27 many CASSLSWIGADTQYF TGTGCCAGCAGTTTATCGTGGATCGGGGCAGATACGCAGTATTTT
. TRBJ2-1 TRBV2 . CASSVTVGYEQFF TGTGCCAGCAGTGTGACAGTAGGTTACGAGCAGTTCTTC
TRBD1 TRBJ2-7 TRBV20-1 . CSAYSGTGSSYEQYF TGCAGTGCCTACTCCGGGACAGGGAGCTCCTACGAGCAGTACTTC
. TRBJ2-7 TRBV5-6 . CASSWRMGGYEQYF TGTGCCAGCAGCTGGCGGATGGGCGGTTACGAGCAGTACTTC
. TRBJ1-6 TRBV6-1 many CASRANSYNSPLHF TGTGCCAGCAGGGCCAATTCCTATAATTCACCCCTCCACTTT
TRBD1 TRBJ2-3 TRBV5-5 few CASSSRQGRSDTQYF TGTGCCAGCAGCTCAAGACAGGGGAGGTCAGATACGCAGTATTTT
TRBD1 TRBJ2-7 TRBV10-3 few CAIGTGVGEQYF TGTGCCATCGGGACAGGGGTCGGCGAGCAGTACTTC
. TRBJ2-1 TRBV20-1 few CSARLGGAFYNEQFF TGCAGTGCTAGGTTGGGGGGAGCATTCTACAATGAGCAGTTCTTC
. TRBJ2-5 TRBV11-2 few CASSVTQRGYQETQYF TGTGCCAGCAGCGTAACCCAACGAGGGTACCAAGAGACCCAGTACTTC